This T cell receptor beta chain was observed in a study of T-cell reconstitution after alpha-beta-depleted transplantation in children. This clonotype was detected a few times. Per the germline V gene, CDR1 is MNHNS and CDR2 is SASEGT. Trimming cost V 4 bases and J 0 bases; bases outside gene matches: 5. The CDR3 consists of 15 residues. A library of TCRbeta sequences, prepared with unique molecular identifiers, was generated. TCRdb itself ran the PCR reads through MiXCR, one entry per CDR3 protein. The sample holds roughly 350,000 distinct CDR3 sequences; around a tenth are singletons and the top ten take around 2.5%.

The TCR comes from a human donor who donated a stem cell graft to a child with acute lymphoblastic leukemia. This sequence joins TRBV6-1 and TRBJ2-7; 8 bases align to TRBD1. Sequenced here: PBMCs from the stem cell graft donor, sampled from the stem cell graft. The DNA for the CDR3 is TGTGCCAGCAGTGCGACCGGGACAGGCTCCTACGAGCAGTACTTC. It is translated as CASSATGTGSYEQYF.